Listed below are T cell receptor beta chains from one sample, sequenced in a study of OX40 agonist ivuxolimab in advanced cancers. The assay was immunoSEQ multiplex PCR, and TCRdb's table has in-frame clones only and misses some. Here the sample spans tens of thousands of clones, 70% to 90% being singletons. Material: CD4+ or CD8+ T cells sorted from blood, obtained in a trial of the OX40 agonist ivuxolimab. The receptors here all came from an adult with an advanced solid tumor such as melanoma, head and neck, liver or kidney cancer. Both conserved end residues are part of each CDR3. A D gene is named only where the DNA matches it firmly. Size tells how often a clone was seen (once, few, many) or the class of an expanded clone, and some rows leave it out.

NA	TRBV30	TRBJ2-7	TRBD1	CAWRARDRGLEQYF	TGTGCCTGGAGGGCCCGGGACAGGGGGCTCGAGCAGTACTTC
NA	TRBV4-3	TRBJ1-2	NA	CASSQDAGPNYGYTF	TGCGCCAGCAGCCAAGATGCAGGCCCTAACTATGGCTACACCTTC
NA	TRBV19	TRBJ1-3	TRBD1	CASKWTGFAGNTIYF	TGTGCCAGTAAATGGACAGGGTTTGCTGGAAACACCATATATTTT
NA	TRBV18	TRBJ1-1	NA	CASSPPSRGVAEAFF	TGTGCCAGCTCACCACCAAGTAGGGGAGTTGCTGAAGCTTTCTTT
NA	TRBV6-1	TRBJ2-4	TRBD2	CASSEGRGGLAKNIQYF	TGTGCCAGCAGTGAAGGTCGGGGGGGTCTAGCCAAAAACATTCAGTACTTC
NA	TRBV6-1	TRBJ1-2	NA	CASSEAGNYGYTF	TGTGCCAGCAGTGAAGCGGGGAACTATGGCTACACCTTC
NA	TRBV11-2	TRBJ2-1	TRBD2	CASSLDRMRLAGDNEQFF	TGTGCCAGCAGCTTAGATAGGATGAGACTAGCGGGTGACAATGAGCAGTTCTTC
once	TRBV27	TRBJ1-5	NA	CASSLKYNQPQHF	TGTGCCAGCAGTTTAAAATACAATCAGCCCCAGCATTTT
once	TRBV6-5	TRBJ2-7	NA	CASSAGTRYEQYF	TGTGCCAGCAGCGCCGGGACAAGGTACGAGCAGTACTTC
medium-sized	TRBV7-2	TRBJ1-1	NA	CASSRRQTERAEAFF	TGTGCCAGCAGCCGCCGACAGACCGAACGAGCTGAAGCTTTCTTT
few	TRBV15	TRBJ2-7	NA	CATSRGTEGRYEQYF	TGTGCCACCAGCAGGGGGACGGAGGGACGCTACGAGCAGTACTTC
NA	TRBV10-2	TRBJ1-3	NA	CASSETQGNTIYF	TGCGCCAGCAGTGAGACACAGGGAAACACCATATATTTT
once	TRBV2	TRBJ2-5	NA	CASSVDRGSETQYF	TGTGCCAGCAGTGTTGATCGGGGCAGCGAGACCCAGTACTTC
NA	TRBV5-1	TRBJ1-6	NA	CASSLTARGNSPLHF	TGCGCCAGCAGCTTGACAGCCCGAGGTAATTCACCCCTCCACTTT
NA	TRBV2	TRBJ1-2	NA	CASSDMANRNTF	TGTGCCAGCAGTGATATGGCAAATAGAAACACCTTC
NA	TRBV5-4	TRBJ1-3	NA	CASSLALSSGNTIYF	TGTGCCAGCAGCTTGGCCCTGAGCTCTGGAAACACCATATATTTT
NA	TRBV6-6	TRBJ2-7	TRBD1	CASSQIDRGRYEQYF	TGTGCCAGCAGTCAAATCGACAGGGGGCGATACGAGCAGTACTTC
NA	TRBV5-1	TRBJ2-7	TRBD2	CASSPSGGYEQYF	TGCGCCAGCAGCCCTAGCGGGGGTTACGAGCAGTACTTC
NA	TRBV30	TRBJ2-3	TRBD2	CAWGLAGGGGDTQYF	TGTGCCTGGGGACTAGCGGGGGGCGGCGGAGATACGCAGTATTTT
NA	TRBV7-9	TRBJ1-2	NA	CASSLDGTNDGYTF	TGTGCCAGCAGCTTAGATGGGACAAACGATGGCTACACCTTC
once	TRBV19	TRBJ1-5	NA	CASSLLRQPQHF	TGTGCCAGTAGCCTCCTTCGTCAGCCCCAGCATTTT
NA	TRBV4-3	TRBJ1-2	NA	CASSQDPGKPYGYTF	TGCGCCAGCAGCCAAGATCCGGGAAAGCCCTATGGCTACACCTTC
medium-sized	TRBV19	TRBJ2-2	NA	CASSAGGITGELFF	TGTGCCAGTAGTGCAGGGGGGATCACCGGGGAGCTGTTTTTT
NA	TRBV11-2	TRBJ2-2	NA	CASSLGRSSNTGELFF	TGTGCCAGCAGCTTAGGGAGAAGTTCGAACACCGGGGAGCTGTTTTTT
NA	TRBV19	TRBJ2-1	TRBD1	CASSIASGGGIHEQFF	TGTGCCAGTAGTATAGCCTCAGGGGGCGGAATCCATGAGCAGTTCTTC
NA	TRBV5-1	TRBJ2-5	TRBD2	CASSLGLAGGSETQYF	TGCGCCAGCAGCTTGGGCCTAGCGGGGGGCTCGGAGACCCAGTACTTC
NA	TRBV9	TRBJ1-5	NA	CATRREGNQPQHF	TGTGCCACCCGGCGGGAAGGCAATCAGCCCCAGCATTTT
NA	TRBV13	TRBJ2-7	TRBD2	CASSLAGLAGISYEQYF	TGTGCCAGCAGCTTAGCAGGACTAGCGGGAATCTCCTACGAGCAGTACTTC
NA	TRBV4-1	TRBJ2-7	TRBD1	CASSQERGDRDTNEQYF	TGCGCCAGCAGCCAAGAAAGGGGGGACAGGGATACGAACGAGCAGTACTTC
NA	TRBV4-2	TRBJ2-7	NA	CASSQDPGAYYEQYF	TGTGCCAGCAGCCAAGATCCAGGAGCCTACTACGAGCAGTACTTC
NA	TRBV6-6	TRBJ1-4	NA	CASRTPATNEKLFF	TGTGCCAGCAGGACACCCGCAACTAATGAAAAACTGTTTTTT
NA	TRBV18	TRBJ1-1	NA	CASSPTGSMNTEAFF	TGTGCCAGCTCACCTACAGGAAGCATGAACACTGAAGCTTTCTTT
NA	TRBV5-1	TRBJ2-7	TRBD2	CASSPAGGRTYEQYF	TGCGCCAGCAGCCCGGCGGGGGGACGTACCTACGAGCAGTACTTC
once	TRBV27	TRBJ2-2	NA	CASRAWGASGELFF	TGTGCCAGCAGAGCTTGGGGGGCCTCCGGGGAGCTGTTTTTT
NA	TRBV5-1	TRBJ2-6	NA	CASGTAGANVLTF	TGCGCCAGCGGTACTGCCGGGGCCAACGTCCTGACTTTC
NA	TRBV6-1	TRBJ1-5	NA	CASSEPQPQHF	TGTGCCAGCAGTGAACCTCAGCCCCAGCATTTT
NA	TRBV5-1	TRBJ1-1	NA	CASSTRDRGTEAFF	TGCGCCAGCAGCACTCGAGACAGAGGGACTGAAGCTTTCTTT
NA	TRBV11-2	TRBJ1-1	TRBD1	CASSLTGQGYMNTEAFF	TGTGCCAGCAGCTTAACCGGACAGGGGTACATGAACACTGAAGCTTTCTTT
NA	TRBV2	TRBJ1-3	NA	CASTSQGPGNTIYF	TGTGCCAGCACTTCACAGGGACCTGGAAACACCATATATTTT
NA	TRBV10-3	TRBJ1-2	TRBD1	CAILPGTGGGGYTF	TGTGCCATCCTGCCCGGGACAGGGGGCGGTGGCTACACCTTC
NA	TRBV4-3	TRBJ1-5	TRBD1	CASSQGRVGGGQPQHF	TGCGCCAGCAGCCAAGGTCGGGTAGGGGGCGGGCAGCCCCAGCATTTT
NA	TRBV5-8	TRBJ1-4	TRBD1	CASSRGTGGNEKLFF	TGTGCCAGCAGCCGAGGGACAGGGGGCAATGAAAAACTGTTTTTT
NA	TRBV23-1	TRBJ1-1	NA	CASSQSKIWGNTEAFF	TGCGCCAGCAGTCAATCTAAAATTTGGGGAAACACTGAAGCTTTCTTT
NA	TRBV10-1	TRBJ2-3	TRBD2	CASSELAGSTDTQYF	TGCGCCAGCAGTGAGCTAGCGGGAAGCACAGATACGCAGTATTTT
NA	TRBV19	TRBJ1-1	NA	CASPTNTGTEAFF	TGTGCCAGTCCAACTAATACAGGTACTGAAGCTTTCTTT
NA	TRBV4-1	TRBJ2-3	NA	CASSQDGSGGTDTQYF	TGCGCCAGCAGCCAAGACGGCTCGGGGGGCACAGATACGCAGTATTTT
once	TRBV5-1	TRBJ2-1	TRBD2	CASSLDSGGAYNEQFF	TGCGCCAGCAGCTTGGATAGCGGGGGGGCCTACAATGAGCAGTTCTTC
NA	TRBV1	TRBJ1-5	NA	CTSSHPTGVDRQPQHF	TGCACCAGCAGCCACCCGACAGGGGTTGACAGACAGCCCCAGCATTTT
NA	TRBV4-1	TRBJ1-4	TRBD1	CASSQGQGSNEKLFF	TGCGCCAGCAGCCAAGGACAGGGGAGTAATGAAAAACTGTTTTTT
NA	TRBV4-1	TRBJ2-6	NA	CASSQPRTSGANVLTF	TGCGCCAGCAGCCAACCCAGGACCTCTGGGGCCAACGTCCTGACTTTC
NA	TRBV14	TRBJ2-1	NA	CASSPRRGNNEQFF	TGTGCCAGCAGCCCTCGCAGGGGTAACAATGAGCAGTTCTTC
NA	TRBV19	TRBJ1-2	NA	CASSIDRQSVHGYTF	TGTGCCAGTAGTATAGACCGCCAGTCGGTACATGGCTACACCTTC
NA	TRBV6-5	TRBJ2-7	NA	CASSFRRGGRKDEQYF	TGTGCCAGCAGTTTCAGAAGGGGGGGCCGGAAGGACGAGCAGTACTTC
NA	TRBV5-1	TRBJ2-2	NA	CASSQQTGTVLGELFF	TGCGCCAGCAGCCAACAAACCGGGACGGTCCTTGGGGAGCTGTTTTTT